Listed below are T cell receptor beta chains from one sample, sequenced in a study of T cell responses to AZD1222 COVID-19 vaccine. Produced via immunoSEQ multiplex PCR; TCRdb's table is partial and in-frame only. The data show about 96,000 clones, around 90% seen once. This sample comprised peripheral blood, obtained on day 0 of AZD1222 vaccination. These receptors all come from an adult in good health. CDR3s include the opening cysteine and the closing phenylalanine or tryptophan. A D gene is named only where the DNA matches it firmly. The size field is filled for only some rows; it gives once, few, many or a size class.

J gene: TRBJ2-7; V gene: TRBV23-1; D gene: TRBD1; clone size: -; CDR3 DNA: TGCGCCAGCAGTCAATCGTCGGGACAGGGTGGGTGCACCTACGAGCAGTACTTC; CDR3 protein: CASSQSSGQGGCTYEQYF
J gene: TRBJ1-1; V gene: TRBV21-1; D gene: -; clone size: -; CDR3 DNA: TGTGCCAGCAGCAAATCGCAGGGGGGGTACACTGAAGCTTTCTTT; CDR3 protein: CASSKSQGGYTEAFF
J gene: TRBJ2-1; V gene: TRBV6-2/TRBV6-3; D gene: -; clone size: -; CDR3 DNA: TGTGCCAGCAGTTTCCCCCCCGGGAGCTTTGACAATGAGCAGTTCTTC; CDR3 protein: CASSFPPGSFDNEQFF
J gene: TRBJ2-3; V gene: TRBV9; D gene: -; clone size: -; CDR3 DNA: TGTGCCAGCAGCGTAGAGGATAGTACGCAGTATTTT; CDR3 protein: CASSVEDSTQYF
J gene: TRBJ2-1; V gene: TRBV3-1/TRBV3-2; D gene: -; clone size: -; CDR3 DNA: TGTGCCAGCAGCCCGGGACCCGGGCGCGGGTTCTTC; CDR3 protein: CASSPGPGRGFF
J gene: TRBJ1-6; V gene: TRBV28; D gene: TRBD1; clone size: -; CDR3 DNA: TGTGCCAGCAGTTCCGGGACAGGGACATCACCCCTCCACTTT; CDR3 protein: CASSSGTGTSPLHF
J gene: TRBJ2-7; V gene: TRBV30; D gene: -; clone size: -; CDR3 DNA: TGTGCCTGGATTAGGGACACCGACTACGAGCAGTACTTC; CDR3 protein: CAWIRDTDYEQYF
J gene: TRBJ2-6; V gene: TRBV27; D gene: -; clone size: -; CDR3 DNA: TGTGCCACCAAGACAGTGAGCTCTGGGGCCAACGTCCTGACTTTC; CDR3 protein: CATKTVSSGANVLTF
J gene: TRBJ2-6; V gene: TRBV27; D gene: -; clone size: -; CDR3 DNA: TGTGCCAGCAGTTGGCGTGGGACATCAAATTCTGGGGCCAACGTCCTGACTTTC; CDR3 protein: CASSWRGTSNSGANVLTF
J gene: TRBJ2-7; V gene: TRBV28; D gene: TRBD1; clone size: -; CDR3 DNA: TGTGCCAGCAGTTTTGGAGACAGGGGAGGCTACGAGCAGTACTTC; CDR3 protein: CASSFGDRGGYEQYF
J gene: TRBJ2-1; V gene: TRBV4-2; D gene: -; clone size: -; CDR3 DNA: TGTGCCAGCGCCACAACCGACTCATACAATGAGCAGTTCTTC; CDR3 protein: CASATTDSYNEQFF
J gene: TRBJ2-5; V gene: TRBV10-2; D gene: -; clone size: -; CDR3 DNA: TGCGCCAGCAGTGACGCAGAGACCCAGTACTTC; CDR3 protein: CASSDAETQYF
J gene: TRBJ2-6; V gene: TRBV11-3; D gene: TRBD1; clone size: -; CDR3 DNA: TGTGCCAGCAGCTTTTCAGGGGGTTCTGGGGCCAACGTCCTGACTTTC; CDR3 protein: CASSFSGGSGANVLTF
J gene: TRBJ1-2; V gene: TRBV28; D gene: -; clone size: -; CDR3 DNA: TGTGCCAGCGGGGACTCAGCTAACTATGGCTACACCTTC; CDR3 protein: CASGDSANYGYTF
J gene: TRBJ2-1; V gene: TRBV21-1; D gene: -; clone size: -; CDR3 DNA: TGTGCCAGCAGCAAAGTAACGACTACCGACAATGAGCAGTTCTTC; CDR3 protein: CASSKVTTTDNEQFF
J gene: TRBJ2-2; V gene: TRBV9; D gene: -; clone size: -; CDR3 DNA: TGTGCCACCGGGCGGGCGGCGGGGGAGCTGTTTTTT; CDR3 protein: CATGRAAGELFF
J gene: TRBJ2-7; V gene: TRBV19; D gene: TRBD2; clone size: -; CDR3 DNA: TGTGCCAGTACCAAATCGACTAGCGGAGTCTACGAGCAGTACTTC; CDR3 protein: CASTKSTSGVYEQYF
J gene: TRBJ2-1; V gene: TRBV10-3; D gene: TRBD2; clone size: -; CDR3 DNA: TGTGCCATCTCGGTTAGGACTAGCGGGAGGGCCGATGAGCAGTTCTTC; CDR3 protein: CAISVRTSGRADEQFF
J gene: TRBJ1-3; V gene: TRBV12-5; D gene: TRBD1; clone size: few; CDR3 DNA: TGTGCTAGTGGTCAACAGGGGGTGCCTTTTGGAAACACCATATATTTT; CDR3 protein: CASGQQGVPFGNTIYF
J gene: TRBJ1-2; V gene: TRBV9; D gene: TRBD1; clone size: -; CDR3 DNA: TGTGCCAGCAGCGTCGAGGGGGCGTCTGGCTACACCTTC; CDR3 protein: CASSVEGASGYTF
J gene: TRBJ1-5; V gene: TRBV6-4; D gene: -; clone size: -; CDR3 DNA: TGTGCCAGCAGGGTCTACGACAGGTTTAGCAATCAGCCCCAGCATTTT; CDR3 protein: CASRVYDRFSNQPQHF
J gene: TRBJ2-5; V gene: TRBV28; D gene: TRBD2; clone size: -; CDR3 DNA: TGTGCCAGCAGTTTAGGTGGACTAGCGACGGAGACCCAGTACTTC; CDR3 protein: CASSLGGLATETQYF
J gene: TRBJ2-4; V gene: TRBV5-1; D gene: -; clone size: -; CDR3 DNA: TGCGCCAGCAGCCCGAGAGACCGGGACATTCAGTACTTC; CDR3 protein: CASSPRDRDIQYF
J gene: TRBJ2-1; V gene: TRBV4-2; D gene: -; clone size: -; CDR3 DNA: TGTGCCAGCAGCCAAGTGATGGATGCGGGGAATGAGCAGTTCTTC; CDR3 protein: CASSQVMDAGNEQFF
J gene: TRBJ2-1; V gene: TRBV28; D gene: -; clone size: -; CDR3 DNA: TGTGCCAGCAGCCTCGAGGGGGGGTTTTACAATGAGCAGTTCTTC; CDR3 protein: CASSLEGGFYNEQFF
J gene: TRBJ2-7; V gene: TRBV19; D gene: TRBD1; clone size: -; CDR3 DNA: TGTGCCAGTAGTGAGGGGGCAGCCTACGAGCAGTACTTC; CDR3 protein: CASSEGAAYEQYF
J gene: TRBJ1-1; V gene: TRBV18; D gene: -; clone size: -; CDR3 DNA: TGTGCCAGCTCACCGGGACGGGTGAACACTGAAGCTTTCTTT; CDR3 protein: CASSPGRVNTEAFF
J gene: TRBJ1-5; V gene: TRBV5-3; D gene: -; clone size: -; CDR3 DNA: TGTGCCAGAAGCTTCGGCAGTAGAGACCAGCCCCAGCATTTT; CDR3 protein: CARSFGSRDQPQHF
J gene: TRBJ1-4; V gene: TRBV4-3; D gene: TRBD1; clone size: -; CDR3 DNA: TGCGCCAGCAGCCAAGATTTTGGGACAGGAGGGGAAAAACTGTTTTTT; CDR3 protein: CASSQDFGTGGEKLFF
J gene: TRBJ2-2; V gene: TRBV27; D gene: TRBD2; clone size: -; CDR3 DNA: TGTGCCAGCAGTCCGGGGACTAGTTGGGCCGGGGAGCTGTTTTTT; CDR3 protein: CASSPGTSWAGELFF
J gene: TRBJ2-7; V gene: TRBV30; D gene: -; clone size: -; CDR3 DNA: TGTGCCTGGAGTCTGACAGGTACCTACGAGCAGTACTTC; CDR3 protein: CAWSLTGTYEQYF
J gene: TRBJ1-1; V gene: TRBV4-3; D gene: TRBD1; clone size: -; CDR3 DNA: TGCGCCAGCAGCTCTGGACAGGGCAGGTACGGCACTGAAGCTTTCTTT; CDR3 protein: CASSSGQGRYGTEAFF
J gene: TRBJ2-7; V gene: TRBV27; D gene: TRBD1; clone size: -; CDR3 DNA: TGTGCCAGCCGAGGACAGGGTTACGCCTCCTACGAGCAGTACTTC; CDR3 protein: CASRGQGYASYEQYF
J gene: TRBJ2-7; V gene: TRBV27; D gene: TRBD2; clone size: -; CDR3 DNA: TGTGCCAGCAGTTCTTGGACTAGCGTAACCTACGAGCAGTACTTC; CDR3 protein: CASSSWTSVTYEQYF
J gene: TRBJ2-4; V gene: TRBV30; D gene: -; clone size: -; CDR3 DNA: TGTGCCTGGAGTGTAAGGGGGGGCAAAAACATTCAGTACTTC; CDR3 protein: CAWSVRGGKNIQYF
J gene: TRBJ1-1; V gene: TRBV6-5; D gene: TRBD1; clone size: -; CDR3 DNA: TGTGCCACCACCCGGACAGGGTTCAGTGAAGCTTTCTTT; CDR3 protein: CATTRTGFSEAFF
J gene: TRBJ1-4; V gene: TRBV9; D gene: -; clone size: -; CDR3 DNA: TGTGCCAGCAGCTCGACGGTCACTAATGAAAAACTGTTTTTT; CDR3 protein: CASSSTVTNEKLFF
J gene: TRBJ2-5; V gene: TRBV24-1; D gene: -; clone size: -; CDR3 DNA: TGTGCCACCAGTTTTGCGGAGACCCAGTACTTC; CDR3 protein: CATSFAETQYF
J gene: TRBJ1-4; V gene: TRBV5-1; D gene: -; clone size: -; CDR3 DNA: TGCGCCAGCAGCTTGAGACCGACTAATGAAAAACTGTTTTTT; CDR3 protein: CASSLRPTNEKLFF
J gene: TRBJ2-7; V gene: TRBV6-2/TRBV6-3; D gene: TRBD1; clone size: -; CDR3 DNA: TGTGCCAGCAGTAGGGACAGTACCTACGAGCAGTACTTC; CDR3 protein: CASSRDSTYEQYF
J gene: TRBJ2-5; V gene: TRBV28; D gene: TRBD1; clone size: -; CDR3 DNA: TGTGCCAGCAGTATGGGACAGGGGCCAGAGACCCAGTACTTC; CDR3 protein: CASSMGQGPETQYF
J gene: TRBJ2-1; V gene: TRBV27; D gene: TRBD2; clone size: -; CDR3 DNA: TGTGCCAGCAGTTACTTAGCGGGAGAAGATCGAGTCGCCTACAATGAGCAGTTCTTC; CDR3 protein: CASSYLAGEDRVAYNEQFF
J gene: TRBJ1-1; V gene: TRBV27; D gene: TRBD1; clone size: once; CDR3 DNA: TGTGCCAGCAGACTTACAGGGGGGAGCAATACTGAAGCTTTCTTT; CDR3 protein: CASRLTGGSNTEAFF
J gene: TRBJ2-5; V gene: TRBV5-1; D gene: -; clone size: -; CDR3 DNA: TGCGCCAGCAGCTTGGCCCAGCCGGGGGAGACCCAGTACTTC; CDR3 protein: CASSLAQPGETQYF
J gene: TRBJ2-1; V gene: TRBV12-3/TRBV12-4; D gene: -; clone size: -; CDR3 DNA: TGTGCCAGCAGATCTGGGGGTCGCGATGAGCAGTTCTTC; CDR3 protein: CASRSGGRDEQFF
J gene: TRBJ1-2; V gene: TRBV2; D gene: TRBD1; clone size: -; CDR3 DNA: TGTGCCAGCAGGGAGACAGGGGAGGTTGGCTACACCTTC; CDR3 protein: CASRETGEVGYTF
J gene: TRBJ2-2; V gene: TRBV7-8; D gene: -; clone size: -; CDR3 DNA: TGTGCCAGCAGTTCCGGGGCTCGGGGAACCGGGGAGCTGTTTTTT; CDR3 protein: CASSSGARGTGELFF
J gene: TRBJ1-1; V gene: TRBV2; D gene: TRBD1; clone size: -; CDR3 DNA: TGTGCCAGCAGTGTGGGACAGTTTACTGAAGCTTTCTTT; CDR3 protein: CASSVGQFTEAFF
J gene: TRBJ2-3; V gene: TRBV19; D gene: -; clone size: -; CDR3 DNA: TGTGCCAGTAGTAACACCCTAAGCACAGATACGCAGTATTTT; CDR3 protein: CASSNTLSTDTQYF
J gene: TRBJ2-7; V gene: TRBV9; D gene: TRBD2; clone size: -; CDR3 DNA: TGTGCCAGCAGCGCCAACCCGAGCGGGGCAGCCTACGAGCAGTACTTC; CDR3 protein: CASSANPSGAAYEQYF
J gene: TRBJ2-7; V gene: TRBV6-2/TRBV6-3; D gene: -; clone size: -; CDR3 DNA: TGTGCCAGCACCCCTCCCGACGCCTACGAGCAGTACTTC; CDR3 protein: CASTPPDAYEQYF
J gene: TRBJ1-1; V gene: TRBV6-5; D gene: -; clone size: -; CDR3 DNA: TGTGCCAGCACCCTTTTAGGGGACACTGAAGCTTTCTTT; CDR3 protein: CASTLLGDTEAFF
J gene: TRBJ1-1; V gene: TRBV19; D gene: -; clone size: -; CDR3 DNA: TGTGCCAGTAGTTTGTCAAGTATTTCAAACACTGAAGCTTTCTTT; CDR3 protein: CASSLSSISNTEAFF
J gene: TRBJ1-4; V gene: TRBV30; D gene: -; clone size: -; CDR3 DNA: TGTGCCTGGACTCGGGACGAAAAACTGTTTTTT; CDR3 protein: CAWTRDEKLFF
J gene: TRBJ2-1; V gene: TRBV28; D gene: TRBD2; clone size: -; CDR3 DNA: TGTGCCAGCAGTTCCGCGGGGAGGGCCCATGAGCAGTTCTTC; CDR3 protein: CASSSAGRAHEQFF
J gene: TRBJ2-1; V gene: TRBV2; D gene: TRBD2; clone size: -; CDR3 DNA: TGTGCCAGCAGTGAAGCTAGACTAGCGGGAGGAGTTGAGCAGTTCTTC; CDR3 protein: CASSEARLAGGVEQFF
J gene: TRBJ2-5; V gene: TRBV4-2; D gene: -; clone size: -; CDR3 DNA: TGTGCCAGCAGCCAAGGAGGGGGGTCGGAGACCCAGTACTTC; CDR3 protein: CASSQGGGSETQYF
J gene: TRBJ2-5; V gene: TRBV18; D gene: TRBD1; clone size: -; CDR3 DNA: TGTGCCAGCTCATCCCGACAACAGGGGGCTCAAGAGACCCAGTACTTC; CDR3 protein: CASSSRQQGAQETQYF
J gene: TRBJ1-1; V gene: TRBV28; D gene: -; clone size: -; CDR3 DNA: TGTGCCAGCAGTCCTTCCACAGGGGAAGCTTTCTTT; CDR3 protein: CASSPSTGEAFF
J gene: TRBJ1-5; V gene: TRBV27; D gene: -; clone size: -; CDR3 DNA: TGTGCCAGCAGTTCCGACCGCCGTAGCAATCAGCCCCAGCATTTT; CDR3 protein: CASSSDRRSNQPQHF